The rows below give T cell receptor beta chains drawn from one sample of a study of T cell repertoires in cytomegalovirus infection. TCRdb re-derived calls from the reads in MiXCR, one entry per CDR3 protein. The profile shows roughly 150,000 distinct CDR3 sequences, around 20% of them singletons. Specimen: PBMCs. These receptors originate from a human donor in good health (CMV status not recorded). Some clones in this sample may be carry-over from other donors' samples. CDR3s include the opening cysteine and the closing phenylalanine or tryptophan. D genes are given only for firm matches. A row's size may be missing; if present it is once, few, many or a size class.

J	length	D	size	V	DNA	CDR3
TRBJ2-6	16	NA	many	TRBV7-9	TGTGCCAGCAGCTTAGGGCTCTCTTCTGGGGCCAACGTCCTGACTTTC	CASSLGLSSGANVLTF
TRBJ1-4	17	NA	NA	TRBV12-3/TRBV12-4	TGTGCCAGCAGTTTATCCATGACAGCTACAACTAATGAAAAACTGTTTTTT	CASSLSMTATTNEKLFF
TRBJ2-5	14	TRBD1	few	TRBV2	TGTGCCAGCTCTGTTTTCCCACAGGGGGAGACCCAGTACTTC	CASSVFPQGETQYF
TRBJ1-2	14	NA	many	TRBV12-3/TRBV12-4	TGTGCCAGCAGTTTACACAAAGCTAACTATGGCTACACCTTC	CASSLHKANYGYTF
TRBJ2-2	15	NA	few	TRBV7-9	TGTGCCAGCAGCTTATTCGGGACCGAGGCCGGGGAGCTGTTTTTT	CASSLFGTEAGELFF
TRBJ1-5	18	NA	few	TRBV2	TGTGCCAGCAGTGTCCCAGGGACGGGGGGTGATAGCAATCAGCCCCAGCATTTT	CASSVPGTGGDSNQPQHF
TRBJ2-7	14	NA	many	TRBV28	TGTGCCAGCAGCTTAAACTTTGTGGTCTACGAGCAGTACTTC	CASSLNFVVYEQYF
TRBJ1-1	15	NA	NA	TRBV19	TGTGCCAGTAGTTGGGCAGGGGACAAGAACACTGAAGCTTTCTTT	CASSWAGDKNTEAFF
TRBJ1-1	15	NA	NA	TRBV12-3/TRBV12-4	TGTGCCAGCAGTTTTGTAACCCCAGGAGACACTGAAGCTTTCTTT	CASSFVTPGDTEAFF
TRBJ2-1	16	TRBD2	few	TRBV7-2	TGTGCCAGCAGCTCACCATCGGGGGGGCGTAACAATGAGCAGTTCTTC	CASSSPSGGRNNEQFF
TRBJ2-5	15	NA	few	TRBV11-2	TGTGCCAGCAGCTTAGAGCACACAAGAGCAGAGACCCAGTACTTC	CASSLEHTRAETQYF
TRBJ2-2	16	TRBD1	NA	TRBV5-5	TGTGCCAGCAGCTTGGAGGGGGCCTGGGACACCGGGGAGCTGTTTTTT	CASSLEGAWDTGELFF
TRBJ2-7	16	TRBD2	few	TRBV6-1	TGTGCCAGCAGTGAACTAGCGGGAGTGTCCTTCTCGGAGCAGTACTTC	CASSELAGVSFSEQYF
TRBJ1-6	16	NA	NA	TRBV6-1	TGTGCCAGCAGTGAAACGTTCGACACAGGCAATTCACCCCTCCACTTT	CASSETFDTGNSPLHF
TRBJ1-5	13	NA	few	TRBV20-1	TGCAGTGCTAGGACGGGATTAAATCAGCCCCAGCATTTT	CSARTGLNQPQHF
TRBJ2-5	16	TRBD1	few	TRBV12-3/TRBV12-4	TGTGCCAGCAGTTTAGCACTCGGGACAGGGACAGAGACCCAGTACTTC	CASSLALGTGTETQYF